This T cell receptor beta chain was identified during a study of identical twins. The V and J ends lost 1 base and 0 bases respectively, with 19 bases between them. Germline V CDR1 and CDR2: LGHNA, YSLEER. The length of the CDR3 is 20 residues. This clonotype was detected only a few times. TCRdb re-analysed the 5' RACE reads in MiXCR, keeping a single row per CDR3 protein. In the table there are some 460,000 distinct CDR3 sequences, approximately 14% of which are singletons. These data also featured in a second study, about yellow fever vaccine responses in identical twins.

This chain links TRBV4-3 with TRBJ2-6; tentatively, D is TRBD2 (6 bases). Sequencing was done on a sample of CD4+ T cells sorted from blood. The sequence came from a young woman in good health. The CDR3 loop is CASSQGRGLSSISGANVLTF. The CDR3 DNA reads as TGCGCCAGCAGCCAAGGGAGGGGCCTAAGTTCTATCTCTGGGGCCAACGTCCTGACTTTC.